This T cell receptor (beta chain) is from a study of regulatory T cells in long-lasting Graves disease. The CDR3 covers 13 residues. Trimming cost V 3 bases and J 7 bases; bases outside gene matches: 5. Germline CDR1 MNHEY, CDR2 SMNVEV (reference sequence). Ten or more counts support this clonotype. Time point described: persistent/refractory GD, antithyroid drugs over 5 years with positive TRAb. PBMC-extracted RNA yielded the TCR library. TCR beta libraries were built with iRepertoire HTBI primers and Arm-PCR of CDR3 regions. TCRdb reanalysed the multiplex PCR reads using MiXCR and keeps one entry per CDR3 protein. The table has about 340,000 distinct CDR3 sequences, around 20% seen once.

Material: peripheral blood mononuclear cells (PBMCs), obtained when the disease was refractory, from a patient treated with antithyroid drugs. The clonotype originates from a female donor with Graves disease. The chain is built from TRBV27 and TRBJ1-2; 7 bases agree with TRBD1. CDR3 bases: TGTGCCAGCAGTTTCAGGGGGTCGGCTGGCTACACCTTC. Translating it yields CASSFRGSAGYTF.